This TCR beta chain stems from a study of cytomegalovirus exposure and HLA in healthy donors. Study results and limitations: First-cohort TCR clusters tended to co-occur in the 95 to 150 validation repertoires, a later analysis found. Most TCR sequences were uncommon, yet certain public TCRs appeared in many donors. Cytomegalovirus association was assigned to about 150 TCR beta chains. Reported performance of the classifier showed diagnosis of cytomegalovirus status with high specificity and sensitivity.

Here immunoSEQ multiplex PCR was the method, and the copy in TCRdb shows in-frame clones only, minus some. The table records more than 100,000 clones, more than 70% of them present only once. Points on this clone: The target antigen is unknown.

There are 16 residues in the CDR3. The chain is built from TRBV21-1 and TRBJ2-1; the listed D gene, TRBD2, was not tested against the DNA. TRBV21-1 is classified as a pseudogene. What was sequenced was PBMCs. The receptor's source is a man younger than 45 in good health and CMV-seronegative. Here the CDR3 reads CASSTGAGDLYNEQFF. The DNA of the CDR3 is TGTGCCAGCAGCACGGGAGCGGGAGACCTCTACAATGAGCAGTTCTTC.